This TCR beta chain was sequenced during a study of blood T cell repertoires in COVID-19. Study at large: Researchers got acute and convalescent COVID-19 samples from the United States, Italy and Spain. PBMCs, B-cell-depleted T cells, or T cells were the source of the cDNA or gDNA that made up the material.

Data came from immunoSEQ multiplex PCR; TCRdb stores just in-frame clones and leaves some out. The sample holds over 130,000 clones, about 80% seen once. Germline lookup yields CDR1 LNHDA and CDR2 SQIVND (reference sequence). Trimming pared 5 bases from V and 3 bases from J, leaving 16 bases between. The CDR3 totals 16 residues. The origin of this receptor is a human donor in a cohort sampled during active COVID-19. The chain has TRBV19 and TRBJ2-2; D might be TRBD2 (6 bases). What was sequenced was peripheral blood. The CDR3 DNA is TGTGCCAGTAGTCAAAGGACGGGAGCCGACACCGGGGAGCTGTTTTTT. Amino acid sequence: CASSQRTGADTGELFF.